This T cell receptor (beta chain) was sequenced during a study of T cell responses to AZD1222 COVID-19 vaccine. Study observations and caveats: Spike as a whole was targeted by vaccine-associated CD4 TCRs, dominant at 160-218 and 743-854. Nearly half of unique spike-specific TCRs reportedly avoided B.1.351 and B.1.1.7 mutated regions. Sampled repertoires all dated from after the peak T cell response.

With respect to this clone: Its target is not known.

Profiled with immunoSEQ multiplex PCR; TCRdb holds only in-frame clones, not every one. The sample lists about 150,000 clones; 90% to 95% were seen once. The CDR3 loop spans 15 amino acids. Germline V gene lookup returns CDR1 LGHNA and CDR2 YNFKEQ. V lost 0 bases and J lost 6; bases outside the gene matches: 6. This chain uses TRBV4-2 with TRBJ1-1, with 8 nucleotides matching TRBD1. The TCR comes from an adult in good health. Sequences were derived from peripheral blood, sampled on day 0 of AZD1222 vaccination. The CDR3 here is CASSQDGRTGPEAFF. In nucleotides, the CDR3 is TGTGCCAGCAGCCAAGATGGGAGGACAGGGCCTGAAGCTTTCTTT.